This TCR beta chain appears in the sequencing data of a study of cytomegalovirus exposure and HLA in healthy donors. Study-wide context: The study placed approximately 78% of its 398 genotyped donors in the Caucasian-associated ancestry cluster.

The CDR3 extends over 14 amino acids. Trimming removed 3 bases at V and 6 bases at J, with 13 bases between. In the PCR, 60 Vbeta and 13 Jbeta primers were used. Original handling: Later analysis identified tens of millions of unique TCR beta chains, 8.5 million to 13 million shared. Measured with immunoSEQ multiplex PCR; TCRdb has only the in-frame clones, and not every one. That table gives V, J and clone size, and the DNA gave D and trimming. Of under 200,000 clones listed, approximately 80% were seen once; the top ten hold less than 2%. Sample: PBMCs. This chain links TRBV23-1 with TRBJ2-3; maybe TRBD1 (5 bases). TRBV23-1 is an ORF, and what it does is uncertain. This clonotype originated in a young woman in good health and CMV-seronegative. CDR3 nucleotide sequence: TGCGCCAGCAGTCACCTAGGGGTAGAGGATACGCAGTATTTT. Protein: CASSHLGVEDTQYF.